This T cell receptor beta chain came from a study of T cells in Graves' hyperthyroidism and ophthalmopathy (dated by TCRdb to the late 2010s). Concerning the study at large: Peripheral blood was collected at initial diagnosis, before any treatment. A discovery cohort of about 95 patients, about 44 with Graves' ophthalmopathy and 57 with stable Graves' hyperthyroidism, was used to find distinguishing TCR V-J signatures. An independent validation cohort of around 19 hyperthyroidism patients and roughly 16 patients who later progressed to ophthalmopathy tested prospective prediction of ophthalmopathy. The approximately 90 discovery patients were divided at random into training and test sets in a 7:3 ratio. The study also compared thyroid tissue and blood T-cell repertoires from five or six Graves' hyperthyroidism patients. After sampling, hyperthyroidism patients received methimazole starting at 30 mg daily, and ophthalmopathy patients received high-dose intravenous methylprednisolone. TCR Vbeta CDR3 sequencing of approximately 140 peripheral blood samples (roughly 43 ophthalmopathy, 70 to 85 hyperthyroidism and around 17 progressor patients) is reported in the paper.

The investigation overall reported the following: Sample size was not statistically predetermined, and investigators were not blinded to group allocation. In validation, the model predicted progression to ophthalmopathy a median of about 6.8 months before onset, with 65% to 71% sensitivity and about 75% specificity. A 13 V-J signature model separated ophthalmopathy from stable hyperthyroidism, with 87.88% sensitivity and about 81% specificity in cross-validation and 80%/75% in testing. Most expanded thyroid clonotypes (frequency above 0.001) were also found in blood, which suggests that blood repertoires may mirror thyroid immune responses.

Based on the germline V gene, the CDR1 and CDR2 sequences are SGHVS and FQNEAQ. The CDR3 goes from the cysteine to the phenylalanine over 10 residues. Here the CDR3 DNA is all that survives: 30 bases in frame from base 1. V sheds 5 bases and J sheds 7 bases, leaving 6 bases between their ends. Stable Graves' hyperthyroidism was defined as the absence of progression to ophthalmopathy over 18 months of follow-up. Hyperthyroidism patients were newly diagnosed, had a disease duration of under 2 months, and were aged 18 to 65 years. Exclusion was applied to patients with uncontrolled infections, other autoimmune diseases, pregnancy or lactation. Diagnoses were based on clinical symptoms, serum thyroxine and TRAb, thyroid ultrasound and orbital computed tomography. Ficoll-Paque density gradient centrifugation was used to isolate PBMCs from approximately 10 ml of fresh peripheral blood. Trizol reagent was used to extract total RNA, and RNA quality was then checked on an Agilent 2100 Bioanalyzer.

The TCR beta CDR3 regions were amplified from the RNA transcripts. A first-round RT-PCR of the TCR CDR3 used the HTBI primer set with the Qiagen OneStep RT-PCR kit. A second multiplex PCR round built the libraries, followed by size selection and purification. The libraries were sequenced on an Illumina HiSeq2000 using paired-end 100 bp reads. The study's own analysis went as follows. SOAPnuke was used to process the raw data, with reads discarded if the reads contained adapters or uncalled bases, had a mean Phred below 15, or lacked an exact constant-primer or identifier match. High-quality paired reads were merged using COPE v1.2.5, and each unique nucleotide sequence was defined as a clonotype. MiTCR v1.1 was used to align clonotypes to the IMGT TRBV, TRBD and TRBJ reference segments. The analysis included only V-J combinations with a frequency above 0.0001, which together covered 99.2% of the repertoires. The TCS score was defined as the ratio of F50 (clonal expansion) to E x V (chaos), calculated using BLOSUM62-based TCRdist between CDR3 peptides within each V-J. Welch's t-statistics and random forest reduced 500 to 650 V-J features to around 14, which were used in a naive Bayes classifier (R e1071). In TCRdb, the public reads were trimmed at Q25 with fastp and aligned with MiXCR, with productive beta chains retained. Each entry merges the rows of one CDR3 protein and shows their most common DNA and genes. These V and J calls originate from TCRdb's pipeline instead of the authors' own analysis. The table for this sample lists fewer than 350,000 distinct CDR3 sequences; roughly 20% of them were counted only once. The ten largest make up 45% to 50% of the sample.

This clonotype has more than one count but fewer than ten. No cognate antigen has been identified for it. There are no base qualities to consult, and no much larger clone falls within one base. The receptor's source is a woman aged 45-59 years with Graves' hyperthyroidism. The chain was built from TRBV7-8 and TRBJ2-7, with the D gene not clear enough to name. Sequenced material: blood. The CDR3 sequence is CASSTAEQYF. The sequenced DNA: TGTGCCAGCAGCACCGCGGAGCAGTACTTC.